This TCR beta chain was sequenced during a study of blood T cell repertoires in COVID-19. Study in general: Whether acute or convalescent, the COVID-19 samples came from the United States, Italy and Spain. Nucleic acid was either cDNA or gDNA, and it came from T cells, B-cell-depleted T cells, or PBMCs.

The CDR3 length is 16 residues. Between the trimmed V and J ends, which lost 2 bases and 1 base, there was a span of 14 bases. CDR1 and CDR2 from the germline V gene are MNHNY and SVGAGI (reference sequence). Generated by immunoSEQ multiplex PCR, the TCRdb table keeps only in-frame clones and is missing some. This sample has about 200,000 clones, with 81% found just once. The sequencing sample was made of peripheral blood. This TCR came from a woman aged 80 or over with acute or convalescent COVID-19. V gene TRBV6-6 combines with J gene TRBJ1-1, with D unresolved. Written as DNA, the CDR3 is TGTGCCAGCAGTTACCAGGTACAATCAAGGAACACTGAAGCTTTCTTT. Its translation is CASSYQVQSRNTEAFF.